This T cell receptor (beta chain) was observed in a study of shared clonotypes between healthy human individuals. The study's findings and limits: Some naive CD4 clonotypes, roughly 4.8%, turned up in common across a few donors.

V lost 0 bases, J lost 6 bases, and 16 bases lay in between. The CDR3 sequence is 15 residues long. Per germline, CDR1 SGHNT and CDR2 YYREEE (reference sequence). In the CD4+ fraction, cells were divided into CD45RA+ naive and CD45RA-negative memory subsets. As concerns this clone: What it binds is not known.

Sequenced by immunoSEQ multiplex PCR; TCRdb stores in-frame clones only, minus some. The sample gives 2 million to 2.5 million clones, about nine tenths of which show up once; about 0.41% is in the top ten. The chain recombines TRBV5-4 with TRBJ2-7, with a weak D call TRBD1 (6 bases). The origin of this receptor is a young man in good health. Some clones in this sample may be carry-over from other donors' samples. Sample: naive CD4+ T cells from PBMCs. Described subset: CD45RA+ positively selected. In DNA, the CDR3 is TGTGCCAGCAGCTTGGTGGGTACAGGGTCGGGCGAGCAGTACTTC. Translating it yields CASSLVGTGSGEQYF. The full variable domain, completed using reference TRBV5-4 and TRBJ2-7, is ETGVTQSPTHLIKTRGQQVTLRCSSQSGHNTVSWYQQALGQGPQFIFQYYREEENGRGNFPPRFSGLQFPNYSSELNVNALELDDSALYLCASSLVGTGSGEQYFGPGTRLTVT.